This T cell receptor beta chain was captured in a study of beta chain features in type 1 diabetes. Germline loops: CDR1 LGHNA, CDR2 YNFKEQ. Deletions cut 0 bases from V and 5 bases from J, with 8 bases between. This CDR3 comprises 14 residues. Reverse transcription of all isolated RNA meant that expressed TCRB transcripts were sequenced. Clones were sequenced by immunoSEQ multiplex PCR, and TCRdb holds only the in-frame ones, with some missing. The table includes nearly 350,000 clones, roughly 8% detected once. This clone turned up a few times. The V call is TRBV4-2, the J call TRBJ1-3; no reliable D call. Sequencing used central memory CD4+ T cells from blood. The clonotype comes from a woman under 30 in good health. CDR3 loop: CASSQDSSRNTIYF. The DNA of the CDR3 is TGTGCCAGCAGCCAAGATAGCAGCCGAAACACCATATATTTT.